One sample yielded the 20 T cell receptor beta chains listed below, sequenced in a study of blood T cell repertoires in COVID-19. The repertoire was sequenced with immunoSEQ multiplex PCR; TCRdb's copy has only in-frame clones and lacks some. Found here are roughly 90,000 clones, 70% to 90% of them singletons; the top ten hold 2.5% to 3.5%. The sequenced sample consisted of peripheral blood. The receptors originated from a woman older than 75 with COVID-19, enrolled during active disease.

V and J are TRBV7-2 and TRBJ1-2; TRBD1 is a possible D gene (5 bases). The CDR3 spans 14 residues. Looked up from germline, CDR1 is SGHTA and CDR2 is FQGNSA. V was cut by 5 bases and J by 5 bases, with 15 bases left in between. DNA of the CDR3: TGTGCCAGCAGCCCGACAGCCACCGTATATGGCTACACCTTC. Its translation: CASSPTATVYGYTF.

The count of this clone is one. The chain has TRBV5-4 and TRBJ2-2, with D perhaps TRBD2 (5 bases). This CDR3 has 16 amino acids. V lost 1 base, J lost 7 bases, and 17 bases lay in between. Germline V gives CDR1 SGHNT, CDR2 YYREEE (reference sequence). The CDR3 bases are TGTGCCAGCAGCTTGAACTTACGGGAACTGGGCGGGGAGCTGTTTTTT. This encodes CASSLNLRELGGELFF. The whole variable domain, remainder taken from reference TRBV5-4 and TRBJ2-2, is ETGVTQSPTHLIKTRGQQVTLRCSSQSGHNTVSWYQQALGQGPQFIFQYYREEENGRGNFPPRFSGLQFPNYSSELNVNALELDDSALYLCASSLNLRELGGELFFGEGSRLTVL.

V is TRBV18 and J is TRBJ2-7; 9 bases match TRBD1. In germline, CDR1 is KGHSH, CDR2 LQKENI. This CDR3 has 14 residues. V was pared by 3 bases and J by 1 base, with 1 base of the junction left unmatched. The CDR3 loop is CASSPTGGSYEQYF. CDR3 nucleotide sequence: TGTGCCAGCTCACCGACAGGGGGATCCTACGAGCAGTACTTC.

V usage is TRBV7-8 and J usage is TRBJ2-7; 8 nucleotides align to TRBD1. The CDR3 is 14 amino acids. The germline V gene encodes CDR1 SGHVS and CDR2 FQNEAQ. The junction had 8 bases not matched to a gene; V was cut back by 4 bases and J by 6 bases. The CDR3 coding sequence is TGTGCCAGCAGCTATGGACAGGGCTCCATCGAGCAGTACTTC. Translating it yields CASSYGQGSIEQYF. The whole variable domain, filled in from reference TRBV7-8 and TRBJ2-7, reads GAGVSQSPRYKVAKRGQDVALRCDPISGHVSLFWYQQALGQGPEFLTYFQNEAQLDKSGLPSDRFFAERPEGSVSTLKIQRTQQEDSAVYLCASSYGQGSIEQYFGPGTRLTVT.

The genes are TRBV20-1 and TRBJ1-5; D is unresolved. The CDR3 has 12 amino acids. With 3 bases removed from V and 1 base from J, the gap between germline ends came to 4 bases. Germline V gene lookup returns CDR1 DFQATT and CDR2 SNEGSKA (reference sequence). The CDR3 spells CSASSSNQPQHF. CDR3 coding DNA: TGCAGTGCTAGTAGCAGCAATCAGCCCCAGCATTTT.

The chain has TRBV27 and TRBJ2-3, with TRBD2 as a possible D gene (5 bases). Germline CDR1 MNHEY, CDR2 SMNVEV (reference sequence). V dropped 6 bases and J dropped 0 bases, with 19 bases sitting between them. CDR3 length equals 17 residues. The CDR3 is CASSSWGSATSTDTQYF. In nucleotides, the CDR3 is TGTGCCAGCAGCTCCTGGGGTAGCGCGACTAGCACAGATACGCAGTATTTT.

V is TRBV19 and J is TRBJ1-2, with 7 nucleotides matching TRBD1. Trimming at V came to 4 bases and at J to 11 bases, leaving 13 bases not matched to a gene. The CDR3 has 14 residues. Looked up from germline, CDR1 is LNHDA and CDR2 is SQIVND (reference sequence). In DNA, the CDR3 is TGTGCCAGTAGTACCAACAGGGGAAATTTTGGTTACACCTTC. Its translation is CASSTNRGNFGYTF.

This clone was detected once. The CDR3 here is CASSRGQVDYGYTF. The DNA for the CDR3 is TGTGCCAGCAGCAGGGGACAGGTCGACTATGGCTACACCTTC. The rearrangement links TRBV7-2 to TRBJ1-2; 8 bases fit TRBD1. The CDR3 runs 14 residues. Germline CDR1 reads SGHTA; CDR2 reads FQGNSA. V lost 5 bases, J lost 3 bases, and 5 bases stayed unmatched.

This CDR3 reads CASSQSAGEYHEQYF. The CDR3 region has the DNA TGTGCCAGCAGCCAAAGCGCCGGGGAATATCACGAGCAGTACTTC. The chain employs TRBV6-2 or TRBV6-3 and TRBJ2-7; the D gene is possibly TRBD2 (5 bases). The CDR3 is 15 amino acids. Trimming took 6 bases from V and 5 from J, leaving 20 bases between them. Germline values: CDR1 MNHEY, CDR2 SVGEGT.

The chain has TRBV5-1 and TRBJ2-4, with D possibly matching TRBD1 (5 bases). Per the germline V gene, CDR1 is SGHRS and CDR2 is YFSETQ. Trimming cost V 0 bases and J 1 base, with 11 bases left between them. The CDR3 runs 16 residues. The CDR3 region is CASSLGLGAAKNIQYF. DNA of the CDR3: TGCGCCAGCAGCTTGGGGCTAGGGGCGGCCAAAAACATTCAGTACTTC.

This chain links TRBV11-2 with TRBJ1-1; D might be TRBD1 (6 bases). Per the germline V gene, CDR1 is SGHAT and CDR2 is FQNNGV. CDR3 length: 15 residues. V gave up 5 bases and J gave up 4 bases, with 17 bases separating them. For the CDR3, the DNA is TGTGCCAGCAGCACGGACAGCGATAGGGGCACTGAAGCTTTCTTT. This sequence encodes CASSTDSDRGTEAFF.

The chain links TRBV11-2 to TRBJ2-3; 8 bases fit TRBD2. Trimming cost V 1 base and J 5 bases; bases outside gene matches: 8. This CDR3 is built from 16 residues. The germline V gene encodes CDR1 SGHAT and CDR2 FQNNGV. The CDR3 loop is CASSLVGGGRIDTQYF. The DNA for the CDR3 is TGTGCCAGCAGCTTAGTTGGCGGGGGGCGCATAGATACGCAGTATTTT.

The rearrangement joins TRBV2 to TRBJ1-2, with TRBD1 matching over 9 bases. Germline CDR1 reads SNHLY; CDR2 reads FYNNEI. The CDR3 consists of 13 residues. Unmatched junction bases numbered 10, after V lost 9 bases and J lost 8 bases. The CDR3 spells CARDRGPIEGYTF. The CDR3, as DNA: TGTGCCAGGGACAGGGGTCCCATCGAGGGCTACACCTTC.

This clone was picked up one time. The chain joins TRBV19 to TRBJ1-1; D unclear. With 6 bases removed from V and 1 base from J, the gap between germline ends came to 15 bases. Germline V lookup: CDR1 LNHDA, CDR2 SQIVND (reference sequence). The CDR3 totals 15 residues. For the CDR3, the DNA is TGTGCCAGTAGGCCCCGTGGGCAGACGAACACTGAAGCTTTCTTT. It encodes CASRPRGQTNTEAFF. Full variable domain (rest looked up from reference TRBV19 and TRBJ1-1): DGGITQSPKYLFRKEGQNVTLSCEQNLNHDAMYWYRQDPGQGLRLIYYSQIVNDFQKGDIAEGYSVSREKKESFPLTVTSAQKNPTAFYLCASRPRGQTNTEAFFGQGTRLTVV.

The chain is built from TRBV4-1 and TRBJ1-2; D is possibly TRBD1 (5 bases). Trimming removed 4 bases from V and 4 bases from J, with 16 bases in between. The germline CDR1 and CDR2 sequences are MGHRA and YSYEKL. The CDR3 length is 15 residues. In nucleotides, the CDR3 is TGCGCCAGCAGCCCCCGGGACGGGGGATTCTATGGCTACACCTTC. Amino acid sequence: CASSPRDGGFYGYTF.

The genes are TRBV14 and TRBJ2-5, with a tentative D call TRBD2 (6 bases). The germline V gene encodes CDR1 SGHDN and CDR2 FVKESK. The CDR3 loop spans 12 amino acids. Trimming pared 5 bases from V and 7 bases from J, leaving 11 bases between. CDR3 sequence: CASSLAAGTQYF. The CDR3 DNA is TGTGCCAGCAGCTTAGCGGCGGGGACCCAGTACTTC.

The chain joins TRBV7-2 to TRBJ2-1; 9 bases line up with TRBD2. This CDR3 is built from 18 residues. Germline CDR1 SGHTA, CDR2 FQGNSA. V lost 2 bases to trimming and J lost 7 bases; unmatched junction nucleotides: 15. CDR3 loop: CASSLHGPAGTSWNEQFF. The CDR3 coding sequence is TGTGCCAGCAGCTTACACGGGCCGGCCGGGACTAGCTGGAATGAGCAGTTCTTC.

The chain links TRBV24-1 to TRBJ1-5; TRBD1 matches at 11 bases. J was trimmed by 7 bases and V by 3 bases; bases with no gene match: 7. This CDR3 is 16 amino acids long. The germline V gene encodes CDR1 KGHDR and CDR2 SFDVKD. Here the CDR3 DNA reads TGTGCCACCAGTGATAGTGGACAGGGGGCTGGGCAGCCCCAGCATTTT. Translated, it gives CATSDSGQGAGQPQHF.

V is TRBV4-1 and J is TRBJ1-4; D unclear. The ends were cut back, 0 bases at V and 0 bases at J, with 14 bases in the middle. The germline V gene has CDR1 MGHRA and CDR2 YSYEKL. The CDR3 contains 18 residues. CDR3 nucleotides: TGCGCCAGCAGCCAAGATGGAGAAAGGGAGGCAACTAATGAAAAACTGTTTTTT. Translating gives CASSQDGEREATNEKLFF.

The genes are TRBV23-1 and TRBJ2-5; 8 bases are a match to TRBD1. TRBV23-1 is reported as an ORF; its role is uncertain. The V segment lost 5 bases and the J segment 5 bases; nucleotides outside the gene matches: 4. There are 13 residues in the CDR3. The CDR3, as DNA: TGCGCCAGCAGTTCATGGGACAGGGAGACCCAGTACTTC. Translated: CASSSWDRETQYF.